This passage covers 16 T cell receptor beta chains from one sample sequenced in a study of cytomegalovirus exposure and HLA in healthy donors. The PCR was carried out with 60 Vbeta primers and 13 Jbeta primers. The assay was immunoSEQ multiplex PCR, and TCRdb's table has in-frame clones only and misses some. The sample lists about 130,000 clones; under 12% were seen once. The sample comprised PBMCs. These receptors were collected from a woman aged 18-29 years in good health and CMV-seropositive.

This chain links TRBV4-1 with TRBJ1-5; 10 bases map to TRBD1. The J segment lost 5 bases and the V segment lost 1 base, leaving 2 bases of the junction unmatched. The germline V gene has CDR1 MGHRA and CDR2 YSYEKL. This CDR3 is built from 15 residues. The CDR3 nucleotides are TGCGCCAGCAGCCAAGGACAGGGGGCGGATCAGCCCCAGCATTTT. Amino acids: CASSQGQGADQPQHF.

This clone has a handful of counts. The chain links TRBV25-1 to TRBJ1-5, with 9 bases fitting TRBD1. Germline V gene sequence: CDR1 MGHDK, CDR2 SYGVNS. After removal of 6 bases from V and 7 bases from J, the junction contained 4 bases not matched to a gene. The length of the CDR3 is 13 residues. The DNA of the CDR3 is TGTGCCAGCAGGGGACAGGGAGGACAGCCCCAGCATTTT. It is translated as CASRGQGGQPQHF. Combining the CDR3 with reference TRBV25-1 and TRBJ1-5 gives the whole variable domain EADIYQTPRYLVIGTGKKITLECSQTMGHDKMYWYQQDPGMELHLIHYSYGVNSTEKGDLSSESTVSRIRTEHFPLTLESARPSHTSQYLCASRGQGGQPQHFGDGTRLSIL.

The V call is TRBV5-1, the J call TRBJ1-2; D ambiguous. V dropped 1 base and J dropped 5 bases, with 12 bases sitting between them. This CDR3 comprises 14 residues. CDR1 and CDR2 from the germline V gene are SGHRS and YFSETQ. The CDR3, as DNA: TGCGCCAGCAGCTTGTTCCGGGAGGGTTATGGCTACACCTTC. Residues: CASSLFREGYGYTF.

In its sample, this clone was seen a few times. This chain uses TRBV10-3 with TRBJ2-7; TRBD1 might be the D (6 bases). Per germline, CDR1 ENHRY and CDR2 SYGVKD. The CDR3 has 14 residues. Trimming shortened V by 4 bases and J by 0 bases, and 10 bases separated the two germline ends. The CDR3 region has the DNA TGTGCCATCAGTGTGGGCAGGGGCTCCTACGAGCAGTACTTC. Protein sequence: CAISVGRGSYEQYF.

This clone has just a few counts. The chain links TRBV13 to TRBJ1-2; D perhaps matches TRBD1 (6 bases). Trimming cost V 5 bases and J 6 bases, with 10 bases left between them. CDR3 length: 12 residues. CDR1 is PRHDT and CDR2 is FYEKMQ in the germline V gene (reference sequence). This chain's CDR3 is CASSLQGNGYTF. The CDR3 bases are TGTGCCAGCAGCCTACAGGGTAATGGCTACACCTTC.

A word on this clone: This sample includes further DNA sequences coding for the same CDR3. The chain recombines TRBV2 with TRBJ1-1; D unclear. This CDR3 spans 14 amino acids. Per the germline V gene, CDR1 is SNHLY and CDR2 is FYNNEI. V gave up 4 bases and J gave up 3 bases, with 12 bases separating them. CDR3 in amino acids: CASSVEGADTEAFF. The CDR3 DNA follows: TGTGCCAGCAGTGTCGAGGGCGCGGACACTGAAGCTTTCTTT.

This clone has just a few counts. This chain joins TRBV7-2 and TRBJ2-7; 14 nucleotides match TRBD2. The CDR3 spans 14 residues. Germline V gives CDR1 SGHTA, CDR2 FQGNSA. V gave up 5 bases and J gave up 10 bases; unmatched junction bases: 7. Written as DNA, the CDR3 is TGTGCCAGCAGCGGGGGGACTAGCGGGAGAGATCAGTACTTC. Translation: CASSGGTSGRDQYF.

This clone was picked up a small number of times. The V gene is TRBV7-9, the J gene TRBJ2-1; no clear D gene. Trimming took off 6 bases at V and 3 bases at J, with 27 bases between the two ends. The germline gives CDR1 SEHNR, CDR2 FQNEAQ (reference sequence). This CDR3 is built from 19 residues. CDR3 region: CASRTRSQFQPLNYNEQFF. The CDR3 nucleotides read TGTGCCAGCAGGACCAGGTCCCAGTTTCAACCCCTCAACTACAATGAGCAGTTCTTC.

The chain is built from TRBV2 and TRBJ1-1; TRBD1 matches 9 bases. This CDR3 region has 16 residues. Trimming cost V 5 bases and J 0 bases; bases outside gene matches: 7. Germline assignment: CDR1 SNHLY and CDR2 FYNNEI. CDR3 sequence (DNA): TGTGCCAGCAGTCGGACAGGGGCCTCAATGAACACTGAAGCTTTCTTT. Protein sequence: CASSRTGASMNTEAFF.

This CDR3 reads CASSPIPLAAPYEQYF. CDR3 in DNA: TGTGCCAGCAGTCCCATCCCACTAGCGGCCCCCTACGAGCAGTACTTC. The V gene is TRBV5-4, the J gene TRBJ2-7, with 8 bases lining up with TRBD2. The CDR3 has 16 amino acids. With 5 bases clipped from V and 2 bases from J, the junction kept 12 bases outside the gene matches. Germline loops: CDR1 SGHNT, CDR2 YYREEE (reference sequence).

The rearrangement uses TRBV18 and TRBJ2-3, with 12 bases that match TRBD2. Germline trimming cut 3 bases from V and 4 bases from J; bases unmatched to any gene: 5. In germline, CDR1 is KGHSH, CDR2 LQKENI. The CDR3 sequence is 16 residues long. This CDR3 reads CASSPTSGRGADTQYF. The CDR3 DNA is TGTGCCAGCTCACCGACTAGCGGGAGAGGTGCAGATACGCAGTATTTT.

This clone came up a few times. The J gene is TRBJ1-1, the V gene TRBV10-3; maybe TRBD1 (5 bases). The V end was cut by 5 bases, the J end by 2 bases, with 18 bases between. The CDR3 is 16 residues long. Germline-derived CDR1 and CDR2 are ENHRY and SYGVKD. CDR3: CAISLDSKYLNTEAFF. The CDR3 DNA reads as TGTGCCATCAGTTTAGACAGTAAATATTTAAACACTGAAGCTTTCTTT.

This clone was observed a handful of times. The CDR3 DNA reads TGTGCCAGCAGCCGGACAGGAAGGGATGAACCCCAGCATTTT. Encoded protein: CASSRTGRDEPQHF. The V gene is TRBV7-6, the J gene TRBJ1-5, with 7 bases identical to TRBD1. CDR1 is SGHVS and CDR2 is FNYEAQ in the germline V gene. The V gene end was trimmed by 5 bases and the J gene end by 10 bases; junction bases not matched to a gene: 11. This CDR3 has 14 residues.

This clone was seen a handful of times. The chain is built from TRBV25-1 and TRBJ1-1, with 9 bases fitting TRBD1. J gave up 0 bases and V 4 bases, and 6 bases lay outside the gene matches. The germline V gene encodes CDR1 MGHDK and CDR2 SYGVNS. There are 16 residues in the CDR3. In nucleotides, the CDR3 is TGTGCCAGCAGTGCCCCGGACAGGGGTATGAACACTGAAGCTTTCTTT. It encodes CASSAPDRGMNTEAFF.

The chain recombines TRBV29-1 with TRBJ2-7; 9 nucleotides match TRBD1. CDR1 and CDR2 from the germline V gene are SQVTM and ANQGSEA. J lost 3 bases, V lost 4 bases, and 10 bases had no gene match. The CDR3 loop spans 15 amino acids. The CDR3 DNA reads TGCAGCGTTGTTCTTGTGGGGACAGGGATCTACGAGCAGTACTTC. Amino acid sequence: CSVVLVGTGIYEQYF.

V gene TRBV29-1 combines with J gene TRBJ2-3; D perhaps matches TRBD2 (6 bases). The germline gives CDR1 SQVTM, CDR2 ANQGSEA. The CDR3 runs 16 residues. Trimming removed 1 base at V and 4 bases at J, with 18 bases between. CDR3 nucleotides: TGCAGCGTTGAAGTATGGAGGGTAGCTGCCGCAGATACGCAGTATTTT. This encodes CSVEVWRVAAADTQYF.